One and the same sample provided the 15 T cell receptor beta chains below, sequenced in a study of tumor and adjacent non-tumor tissue in lung cancer (dated by TCRdb to the late 2010s). RNA was isolated from bulk unsorted tissue, and RNA quality was assessed with a NanoDrop ND-1000 and an Agilent 2100. The protocol used for the library was multiplex PCR. Sequencing instrument: Illumina HiSeq 2500. TCRbeta libraries were constructed through three rounds of nested PCR with primers (Table S4) according to protocols adapted from ARM-PCR. The public reads were quality trimmed at Q25 with fastp and then assembled into clones with MiXCR by TCRdb, keeping productive beta chains. Each entry merges the rows of one CDR3 protein and shows their most common DNA and genes. The sample table records under 250,000 distinct CDR3 sequences; roughly 70% of these occur just once. In total, the top ten clones hold around 27% of the sample.

Sequencing used lung tumor tissue. The receptors were sampled from a man aged 55 to 69 with non-small cell lung cancer.

The sample holds a few counts of this clonotype. V usage is TRBV5-4 and J usage is TRBJ2-3; TRBD2 aligns across 8 bases. V gave up 1 base and J gave up 6 bases; unmatched junction bases: 4. Looked up from germline, CDR1 is SGHNT and CDR2 is YYREEE (reference sequence). This CDR3 region has 14 residues. CDR3 loop: CASSLTGGRDTQYF. The CDR3 region has the DNA TGTGCCAGCAGCTTGACGGGGGGGAGGGATACGCAGTATTTT. The full variable domain, its missing parts supplied by reference TRBV5-4 and TRBJ2-3, is ETGVTQSPTHLIKTRGQQVTLRCSSQSGHNTVSWYQQALGQGPQFIFQYYREEENGRGNFPPRFSGLQFPNYSSELNVNALELDDSALYLCASSLTGGRDTQYFGPGTRLTVL.

The CDR3 region has the DNA TGTGCCAGCAGCCCTCGACAGCCTCTAGCGGGGCAGACAGCGAATGAGCAGTTCTTC. Translation: CASSPRQPLAGQTANEQFF. The genes are TRBV7-9 and TRBJ2-1, with TRBD2 identical over 9 bases. CDR1 SEHNR and CDR2 FQNEAQ come from the germline V gene (reference sequence). J was trimmed by 7 bases and V by 5 bases; bases with no gene match: 21. CDR3 size: 19 residues.

For this clonotype: At one of its ends the junction is not consistent with the germline gene, which may arise from a read error. The CDR3 here is CVSSHHPATSGGNNEQFF. CDR3 nucleotides: TGTGTCAGCAGTCACCATCCTGCGACTAGCGGGGGAAACAACGAGCAGTTCTTC. The chain carries TRBV6-5 and TRBJ2-1; 12 bases align to TRBD2. The CDR3 is 18 residues long. Germline CDR1 and CDR2: MNHEY and SVGAGI.

As to this clonotype: At one end, the junction sequence differs from germline, possibly due to a read error. The CDR3 DNA follows: TGTGCCAACAGCTTAGCGGATTTGATCACAGATACGCAGTATTTT. It is translated as CANSLADLITDTQYF. The genes are TRBV7-9 and TRBJ2-3; D might be TRBD2 (6 bases). Germline V gives CDR1 SEHNR, CDR2 FQNEAQ (reference sequence). The CDR3 runs to 15 residues.

Many counts were recorded for this clonotype. CDR3 in amino acids: CASSPRSTYNSPLHF. The CDR3 region has the DNA TGTGCCAGCAGCCCTCGGAGCACCTATAATTCACCCCTCCACTTT. This chain joins TRBV11-3 and TRBJ1-6, with D uncertain. Germline CDR1 reads SGHNT; CDR2 reads YENEEA. This CDR3 has 15 residues. Trimming shortened V by 5 bases and J by 2 bases, and 10 bases separated the two germline ends.

As to this clonotype: One base away lies a much larger clone, so this may be a sequencing read error. It is likely a read error, because the conserved phenylalanine at the end of the CDR3 is missing. The chain is built from TRBV12-3 or TRBV12-4 and TRBJ2-1; no reliable D call. Trimming stripped 5 bases from V and 8 bases from J, with 16 bases between. The CDR3 loop spans 14 amino acids. This chain's CDR3 is CASSHRILSDEQFL. The DNA for the CDR3 is TGTGCCAGCAGTCATCGGATATTATCGGATGAGCAGTTCCTC.

There are many counts of this clonotype. V gene TRBV20-1 combines with J gene TRBJ2-2, with 7 bases identical to TRBD2. The trim removed 6 bases at V and 4 bases at J, leaving 8 bases unmatched. Germline V gene data show CDR1 as DFQATT and CDR2 as SNEGSKA (reference sequence). The CDR3 loop spans 14 amino acids. CDR3 in DNA: TGCAGTGCCCCGGGGAGCGGGGTCACCGGGGAGCTGTTTTTT. Protein: CSAPGSGVTGELFF.

This clonotype has a single count. One end of the junction does not line up with germline, which may come from a read error. This chain uses TRBV11-3 with TRBJ2-2; D may match TRBD1 or TRBD2 (5 bases each). Germline assignment: CDR1 SGHNT and CDR2 YENEEA. The CDR3 is 17 amino acids. CDR3 residues: CASSSNGDGTNTGELFF. The CDR3 DNA follows: TGTGCCAGCAGCTCTAACGGTGACGGGACGAACACCGGGGAACTGTTTTTT.

With regard to this clonotype: One end of the junction does not line up with germline, which may come from a read error. The rearrangement links TRBV10-2 to TRBJ1-5; D ambiguous. The length of the CDR3 is 14 residues. Germline V gives CDR1 WSHSY, CDR2 SAAADI. This chain's CDR3 is CASSVLEGNQSQHF. The CDR3 nucleotides are TGCGCCAGCAGTGTTTTAGAGGGCAATCAGTCCCAGCATTTT.

Of note for this clonotype: Likely a read error: the CDR3 ends without its conserved phenylalanine or tryptophan. The CDR3 sequence is CSALSGRKSETQYS. The CDR3 nucleotides are TGCAGTGCTTTAAGCGGGAGGAAGTCGGAGACCCAGTACTCC. The rearrangement links TRBV20-1 to TRBJ2-5; 9 nucleotides match TRBD2. CDR1 DFQATT and CDR2 SNEGSKA come from the germline V gene (reference sequence). Unmatched junction bases numbered 9, after V lost 5 bases and J lost 5 bases. The CDR3 covers 14 residues.

To note about this clonotype: An end of the junction does not agree with germline; a read error may underlie this. This chain connects TRBV4-1 to TRBJ1-5; no clear D gene. Germline V gene sequence: CDR1 MGHRA, CDR2 YSYEKL. CDR3 length equals 17 residues. The CDR3, as DNA: TGCGCCAGCAGCCAAGATTGGGCGGCATATAGCAATCGGCCCCATCATTTT. Its translation: CASSQDWAAYSNRPHHF.

A note on this clonotype: At one end the junction does not follow the germline gene, possibly because of a read error. The gene calls are TRBV11-1 and TRBJ2-6; 7 positions match TRBD1. The CDR3 extends over 17 amino acids. Germline V gives CDR1 SGHAT, CDR2 FQDESV (reference sequence). The CDR3: CASSLVGQATEAYVLTF. Here the CDR3 DNA reads TGTGCCAGCAGCTTAGTTGGACAGGCCACTGAGGCCTACGTCCTTACTTTC.

This clonotype has at least ten counts. The genes are TRBV12-3 or TRBV12-4 and TRBJ2-5; 12 bases match TRBD2. The CDR3 consists of 16 residues. Trimming at V came to 4 bases and at J to 5 bases, leaving 8 bases not matched to a gene. The CDR3 DNA reads TGTGCCAGCAGTTCCACGACTAGCGGGAGTACCGAGACCCAGTACTTC. It codes for CASSSTTSGSTETQYF.

This clonotype was seen a handful of times. A read error may account for a junction end that differs from germline. This chain links TRBV4-3 with TRBJ2-6; the D gene is possibly TRBD1 (5 bases). This CDR3 has 16 amino acids. Germline CDR1 LGHNA, CDR2 YSLEER. Here the CDR3 reads CISSQEAVSGANILTF. CDR3 sequence (DNA): TGCATCAGCAGCCAAGAGGCGGTGTCTGGGGCCAACATCCTGACTTTC.

The sample holds a few counts of this clonotype. The genes are TRBV20-1 and TRBJ1-1; the D is unclear. The CDR3 contains 16 residues. V lost 3 bases and J 5 bases, leaving 22 bases between the germline ends. Germline V gene sequence: CDR1 DFQATT, CDR2 SNEGSKA (reference sequence). CDR3 coding DNA: TGCAGTGCTAGGGGTTTAGGCGGGATCCTCGCGACTGAAGCTTTCTTT. It encodes CSARGLGGILATEAFF.